What follows are 26 T cell receptor beta chains derived from one specimen sequenced in a study of T cell repertoires and HLA-DP antigens. These receptors lack a known antigen. Data came from immunoSEQ multiplex PCR; TCRdb stores just in-frame clones and leaves some out. The repertoire holds roughly 120,000 clones, with 80% to 95% as singletons. Material: CD4+ T cells from PBMCs. These receptors all come from a woman between 18 and 29 years old in good health and CMV-seronegative.

The chain joins TRBV29-1 to TRBJ1-1, with D tentatively TRBD1 (6 bases). Germline V gene sequence: CDR1 SQVTM, CDR2 ANQGSEA. This CDR3 region has 14 residues. Trimming left V 6 bases short and J 1 base short, with 15 bases between. The CDR3 nucleotides are TGCAGCGTGGCAGGCGGCAGGGGGAACACTGAAGCTTTCTTT. Translating gives CSVAGGRGNTEAFF.

This chain links TRBV7-2 with TRBJ1-5, with unresolved D. The CDR3 totals 13 residues. Germline loops: CDR1 SGHTA, CDR2 FQGNSA. Trimming removed 6 bases at V and 9 bases at J, with 15 bases between. CDR3 amino acids: CASSAGSPRPQHF. The CDR3 DNA is TGTGCCAGCAGTGCGGGAAGCCCCCGGCCCCAGCATTTT. The full variable domain, rest sourced from reference TRBV7-2 and TRBJ1-5, is GAGVSQSPSNKVTEKGKDVELRCDPISGHTALYWYRQSLGQGLEFLIYFQGNSAPDKSGLPSDRFSAERTGGSVSTLTIQRTQQEDSAVYLCASSAGSPRPQHFGDGTRLSIL.

In this sample, this clone turned up once. This rearrangement joins TRBV7-9 to TRBJ2-1; perhaps TRBD2 as D (6 bases). The CDR3 loop spans 13 amino acids. Germline CDR1 SEHNR, CDR2 FQNEAQ (reference sequence). Trimming shortened V by 10 bases and J by 8 bases, and 18 bases separated the two germline ends. The CDR3 loop reads CATNLGGYYEQFF. The DNA of the CDR3 is TGTGCCACCAACCTCGGGGGTTACTATGAGCAGTTCTTC.

The chain carries TRBV11-2 and TRBJ2-5, with D possibly being TRBD2 (5 bases). Germline V lookup: CDR1 SGHAT, CDR2 FQNNGV. The V gene lost 4 bases and the J gene lost 4 bases, with 13 bases spanning the gap. The CDR3 is 14 amino acids. The CDR3 DNA reads TGTGCCAGCAGCTCCGTGGGCCGGGGAGAGACCCAGTACTTC. It encodes CASSSVGRGETQYF.

The chain joins TRBV25-1 to TRBJ1-3; D is undetermined. The CDR3 spans 15 residues. Germline V gene sequence: CDR1 MGHDK, CDR2 SYGVNS. Trimming left V 3 bases short and J 0 bases short, with 9 bases between. CDR3 protein: CASSDYKSSGNTIYF. The CDR3, as DNA: TGTGCCAGCAGTGACTACAAAAGCTCTGGAAACACCATATATTTT.

This chain links TRBV5-4 with TRBJ2-2; D perhaps matches TRBD2 (8 bases). Trimming removed 9 bases from V and 4 bases from J, with 22 bases in between. Germline loops: CDR1 SGHNT, CDR2 YYREEE (reference sequence). There are 16 residues in the CDR3. For the CDR3, the DNA is TGTGCCACCCACGGGAGGGGGCGGGGAGGCACCGGGGAGCTGTTTTTT. Amino acids: CATHGRGRGGTGELFF.

This sequence joins TRBV5-8 and TRBJ1-6; no definite D call. There are 14 residues in the CDR3. Germline CDR1 SGHTS, CDR2 YDEGEE. The V gene lost 0 bases and the J gene lost 4 bases, with 5 bases spanning the gap. In DNA, the CDR3 is TGTGCCAGCAGCTTGGAGGGATATAATTCACCCCTCCACTTT. Amino acid sequence: CASSLEGYNSPLHF.

The chain joins TRBV5-1 to TRBJ2-2; 9 nucleotides line up with TRBD2. This CDR3 is built from 15 residues. In germline, CDR1 is SGHRS, CDR2 YFSETQ. With 1 base clipped from V and 6 bases from J, the junction kept 4 bases outside the gene matches. The CDR3 nucleotides read TGCGCCAGCAGCTTGCCAGCGGGAGGTCCCGGGGAGCTGTTTTTT. This translates into CASSLPAGGPGELFF. Drawing the rest from reference TRBV5-1 and TRBJ2-2, the complete variable domain is KAGVTQTPRYLIKTRGQQVTLSCSPISGHRSVSWYQQTPGQGLQFLFEYFSETQRNKGNFPGRFSGRQFSNSRSEMNVSTLELGDSALYLCASSLPAGGPGELFFGEGSRLTVL.

This rearrangement joins TRBV18 to TRBJ1-1; unclear D gene. Germline V gene data show CDR1 as KGHSH and CDR2 as LQKENI. The CDR3 sequence is 20 residues long. The V end lost 3 bases, the J end lost 1 base, and 27 bases lay between the germline ends. The CDR3 DNA sequence: TGTGCCAGCTCACCCACTAAATGGGATCACCTGGTAGGTGGGAACACTGAAGCTTTCTTT. The encoded protein is CASSPTKWDHLVGGNTEAFF. Drawing the rest from reference TRBV18 and TRBJ1-1, the complete variable domain is NAGVMQNPRHLVRRRGQEARLRCSPMKGHSHVYWYRQLPEEGLKFMVYLQKENIIDESGMPKERFSAEFPKEGPSILRIQQVVRGDSAAYFCASSPTKWDHLVGGNTEAFFGQGTRLTVV.

The chain has TRBV13 and TRBJ2-5; D gene ambiguous. V lost 6 bases to trimming and J lost 4 bases, with 24 bases between them. From germline, CDR1 is PRHDT and CDR2 FYEKMQ (reference sequence). This CDR3 spans 17 amino acids. CDR3 sequence (DNA): TGTGCCAGCAGTTTTTCCGGCCGGGTATTCGGGTCAGAGACCCAGTACTTC. This codes for CASSFSGRVFGSETQYF. Complete variable domain (other parts from reference TRBV13 and TRBJ2-5): AAGVIQSPRHLIKEKRETATLKCYPIPRHDTVYWYQQGPGQDPQFLISFYEKMQSDKGSIPDRFSAQQFSDYHSELNMSSLELGDSALYFCASSFSGRVFGSETQYFGPGTRLLVL.

The chain has TRBV4-1 and TRBJ1-1; D is perhaps TRBD1 (6 bases). The V gene lost 2 bases and the J gene lost 4 bases, with 11 bases spanning the gap. Germline CDR1 and CDR2: MGHRA and YSYEKL. CDR3 size: 14 residues. CDR3 residues: CASSQHTGSTEAFF. As DNA, the CDR3 is TGCGCCAGCAGCCAACATACAGGGAGCACTGAAGCTTTCTTT.

The gene calls are TRBV4-3 and TRBJ2-7; D may match TRBD1 or TRBD2 (5 bases each). Germline CDR1 reads LGHNA; CDR2 reads YSLEER. The V end was cut by 0 bases, the J end by 9 bases, with 12 bases between. The CDR3 covers 13 residues. CDR3 bases: TGCGCCAGCAGCCAAGATATTCGGGACCCGCAGTACGTC. It translates to CASSQDIRDPQYV.

The chain has TRBV27 and TRBJ1-4; 9 bases agree with TRBD1. Germline CDR1 reads MNHEY; CDR2 reads SMNVEV (reference sequence). Losses at the gene ends were 4 bases for V and 7 bases for J; bases not matched to a gene: 7. The CDR3 length is 15 residues. CDR3 sequence: CASSSIQGAGEKLFF. CDR3 coding DNA: TGTGCCAGCAGTTCAATACAGGGGGCGGGTGAAAAACTGTTTTTT.

This chain uses TRBV7-3 with TRBJ2-6; D is ambiguous. This CDR3 is built from 15 residues. Germline V gene lookup returns CDR1 SGHTA and CDR2 FQGTGA. V was pared by 3 bases and J by 4 bases, with 10 bases between. The CDR3 sequence is CASSLTASGANVLTF. CDR3 nucleotide sequence: TGTGCCAGCAGCTTGACGGCTTCAGGGGCCAACGTCCTGACTTTC.

This chain uses TRBV18 with TRBJ2-3; 7 nucleotides align to TRBD2. The ends lost 0 bases at V and 0 bases at J; junction bases unmatched: 6. The CDR3 is 17 amino acids. Germline lookup yields CDR1 KGHSH and CDR2 LQKENI. The CDR3 here is CASSPPSRRGSTDTQYF. The CDR3 coding sequence is TGTGCCAGCTCACCACCCTCCCGGCGGGGGAGCACAGATACGCAGTATTTT.

J is TRBJ1-2 and V is TRBV19, with TRBD1 as a possible D gene (6 bases). This CDR3 is built from 16 residues. Germline CDR1 LNHDA, CDR2 SQIVND (reference sequence). Trimming took 2 bases from V and 4 from J, leaving 17 bases between them. CDR3 DNA sequence: TGTGCCAGTAGTATACGATCATCCGGGGGCACCTATGGCTACACCTTC. The encoded protein is CASSIRSSGGTYGYTF.

Worth noting for this clone: An end of the junction differs from the germline gene, which may be a read error. The chain carries TRBV5-1 and TRBJ1-2, with D tentatively TRBD1 (6 bases). This CDR3 has 16 residues. Looked up from germline, CDR1 is SGHRS and CDR2 is YFSETQ. CDR3 protein: CASNLGGAGESDGYTF. The CDR3 nucleotides read TGCGCCAGCAACTTGGGCGGAGCAGGGGAGTCAGATGGCTACACCTTC.

About this clone: Other DNA sequences within the sample encode an identical CDR3. The chain couples TRBV9 to TRBJ1-2; D is unresolved. Germline V gives CDR1 SGDLS, CDR2 YYNGEE. The length of the CDR3 is 13 residues. Between the trimmed V and J ends, which lost 0 bases and 0 bases, there was a span of 3 bases. This chain's CDR3 is CASSVDANYGYTF. The CDR3 DNA is TGTGCCAGCAGCGTAGACGCTAACTATGGCTACACCTTC. Full variable domain (missing parts from reference TRBV9 and TRBJ1-2): DSGVTQTPKHLITATGQRVTLRCSPRSGDLSVYWYQQSLDQGLQFLIQYYNGEERAKGNILERFSAQQFPDLHSELNLSSLELGDSALYFCASSVDANYGYTFGSGTRLTVV.

This clone came up a few times. At one end, the junction sequence differs from germline, possibly due to a read error. The chain recombines TRBV13 with TRBJ2-2; D gene unclear. CDR3 length: 13 residues. Germline loops: CDR1 PRHDT, CDR2 FYEKMQ (reference sequence). The CDR3 here is CASSPRNSGELFF. CDR3 bases: TGTGCCAGCAGCCCAAGGAACTCCGGGGAGCTGTTTTTT.

This rearrangement joins TRBV7-3 to TRBJ2-1; D unresolved. The CDR3 is 13 residues long. Trimming shortened V by 3 bases and J by 4 bases, and 7 bases separated the two germline ends. In germline, CDR1 is SGHTA, CDR2 FQGTGA. The CDR3 DNA is TGTGCCAGCAGCTTTAGCAGATACAATGAGCAGTTCTTC. It specifies CASSFSRYNEQFF.

The gene calls are TRBV19 and TRBJ1-2; D is ambiguous. Germline loops: CDR1 LNHDA, CDR2 SQIVND (reference sequence). The V and J ends lost 3 bases and 2 bases respectively, with 4 bases between them. This CDR3 is built from 12 residues. The CDR3 DNA reads TGTGCCAGTAGTATGAGGAACTATGGCTACACCTTC. The encoded protein is CASSMRNYGYTF.

This sequence joins TRBV6-1 and TRBJ2-7; 7 positions agree with TRBD1. The germline V gene encodes CDR1 MNHNS and CDR2 SASEGT. CDR3 length: 14 amino acids. The V segment lost 6 bases and the J segment 5 bases; nucleotides outside the gene matches: 10. The CDR3 region is CASRWTGANHEQYF. For the CDR3, the DNA is TGTGCCAGCAGGTGGACAGGTGCAAACCACGAGCAGTACTTC.

The V and J genes are TRBV19 and TRBJ1-1; 7 nucleotides agree with TRBD1. There are 12 residues in the CDR3. CDR1 and CDR2 from the germline V gene are LNHDA and SQIVND (reference sequence). V lost 7 bases, J lost 8 bases, and 7 bases stayed unmatched. CDR3: CASISGQSEAFF. The CDR3 nucleotides read TGTGCCAGTATATCGGGACAGTCAGAAGCTTTCTTT.

This rearrangement joins TRBV20-1 to TRBJ1-1; no definite D call. Germline CDR1 is DFQATT and CDR2 is SNEGSKA (reference sequence). CDR3 length: 11 amino acids. Trimming left V 5 bases short and J 3 bases short, with 7 bases between. CDR3 nucleotides: TGCAGTGCTTCCTTATACACTGAAGCTTTCTTT. Translated: CSASLYTEAFF.

V gene TRBV4-2 combines with J gene TRBJ2-3; D perhaps matches TRBD2 (5 bases). V lost 1 base to trimming and J lost 6 bases, with 11 bases between them. Per the germline V gene, CDR1 is LGHNA and CDR2 is YNFKEQ. The CDR3 runs 14 residues. CDR3 coding DNA: TGTGCCAGCAGCCAAGTGATGCGGGTGGATACGCAGTATTTT. Its translation: CASSQVMRVDTQYF.

The CDR3, as DNA: TGTGCCAGCAGCTTACCCTCAGGGACCCCCGGCTACACCTTC. Protein product: CASSLPSGTPGYTF. The J gene is TRBJ1-2, the V gene TRBV5-4; maybe TRBD1 (5 bases). The CDR3 is 14 amino acids. CDR1 is SGHNT and CDR2 is YYREEE in the germline V gene (reference sequence). Trimming took 2 bases from V and 8 from J, leaving 16 bases between them.